This section outlines one T cell receptor beta chain sequence together with its context. Its antigen is currently unknown. The record originates from a study of CD8 T cells in ankylosing spondylitis. The CDR3 covers 15 residues. The germline V and J ends were trimmed by 2 bases and 13 bases, with 18 bases remaining between them. Making use of molecular barcodes, quantitative 5'-RACE generated TCR beta libraries. TCRdb reprocessed the 5' RACE reads with MiXCR, giving one entry per CDR3 protein. The sample lists some 840,000 distinct CDR3 sequences; 12% were seen once. Overall study results and limits: Ankylosing spondylitis blood appeared to carry a characteristic TCR beta motif of several highly homologous variants. Reported data indicate significant enrichment of disease-linked clones within matched ankylosing spondylitis synovial fluid.

The sample was blood, either unsorted or a sorted T cell fraction (not recorded which). This clonotype was sampled from a male donor with ankylosing spondylitis. The J gene is TRBJ1-6, the V gene TRBV12-3 or TRBV12-4, with TRBD1 as a possible D gene (6 bases). In DNA form, the CDR3 reads TGTGCCAGCAGTTTAAGCGGGCAGGGGTGGTTTCCCCTCCACTTT. Its protein product is CASSLSGQGWFPLHF.